These 21 T cell receptor beta chains share one sample of origin, sequenced in a study of blood T cell repertoires in COVID-19. Measured with immunoSEQ multiplex PCR; TCRdb has only the in-frame clones, and not every one. This table holds approximately 100,000 clones, under 80% found once. Material for sequencing was peripheral blood. All receptors derive from a man in his sixties or seventies with active or convalescent COVID-19.

The chain uses TRBV9 and TRBJ1-6; D gene ambiguous. V dropped 8 bases and J dropped 0 bases, with 3 bases sitting between them. Germline V CDR1 and CDR2: SGDLS, YYNGEE. The CDR3 contains 12 residues. CDR3 in DNA: TGTGCCAGTAGCTCCTATAATTCACCCCTCCACTTT. It codes for CASSSYNSPLHF.

This sequence joins TRBV30 and TRBJ1-4; D unclear. Between the trimmed V and J ends, which lost 0 bases and 4 bases, there was a span of 12 bases. CDR1 and CDR2 (germline): GTSNPN, SVGIG (reference sequence). This CDR3 contains 15 residues. As DNA, the CDR3 is TGTGCCTGGAGTGTACCAACAGATAATAATGAAAAACTGTTTTTT. This gives the protein CAWSVPTDNNEKLFF.

The chain carries TRBV2 and TRBJ1-1; a possible D gene is TRBD1 (5 bases). V was cut by 10 bases and J by 1 base, with 13 bases left in between. CDR3 length: 13 residues. CDR1 is SNHLY and CDR2 is FYNNEI in the germline V gene. Written as DNA, the CDR3 is TGTGCCACCCTGTCCGGGGGGAACACTGAAGCTTTCTTT. As protein: CATLSGGNTEAFF.

V gene TRBV2 combines with J gene TRBJ1-2; 7 nucleotides line up with TRBD1. CDR3 length: 10 amino acids. Germline assignment: CDR1 SNHLY and CDR2 FYNNEI. J lost 12 bases, V lost 4 bases, and 2 bases had no gene match. The CDR3 DNA sequence: TGTGCCAGCAGTGTCGGGACAGACACCTTC. Encoded protein: CASSVGTDTF.

J is TRBJ2-5 and V is TRBV5-6, with a possible D match to TRBD2 (6 bases). Germline values: CDR1 SGHDT, CDR2 YYEEEE. The germline V and J ends were trimmed by 7 bases and 4 bases, with 17 bases remaining between them. This CDR3 contains 14 residues. Written as DNA, the CDR3 is TGTGCCAGCGGCTACGGGAGTTTGGTAGAGACCCAGTACTTC. This gives the protein CASGYGSLVETQYF.

This clone was counted a few times. The chain employs TRBV19 and TRBJ1-4; possible D gene TRBD1, 6 bases. V shed 3 bases and J shed 7 bases, with 18 bases lying between them. The CDR3 is 16 residues long. From germline, CDR1 is LNHDA and CDR2 SQIVND (reference sequence). As DNA, the CDR3 is TGTGCCAGTAGTATCGACTACAGGGTTGATAGTGAAAAACTGTTTTTT. Protein product: CASSIDYRVDSEKLFF.

This clone was seen just once. The CDR3 DNA reads as TGCGCCAGCAGTGAGTCTGGAGGACCAGAGCAGTTCTTC. Amino acid sequence: CASSESGGPEQFF. The gene calls are TRBV10-1 and TRBJ2-1, with D perhaps matching TRBD2 (5 bases). With 0 bases removed from V and 10 bases from J, the gap between germline ends came to 10 bases. Germline V gene sequence: CDR1 WNHNN, CDR2 SYGVQD (reference sequence). This CDR3 is built from 13 residues.

V and J are TRBV9 and TRBJ2-5; TRBD1 is a possible D gene (5 bases). Germline V CDR1 and CDR2: SGDLS, YYNGEE. CDR3 length: 14 residues. V was clipped by 4 bases and J by 0 bases, with 10 bases between them. CDR3 DNA: TGTGCCAGCAGCCTCGGACAAGACCAAGAGACCCAGTACTTC. Protein product: CASSLGQDQETQYF.

This clone was counted only a few times. V is TRBV12-3 or TRBV12-4 and J is TRBJ2-3, with D unresolved. V was clipped by 6 bases and J by 1 base, with 5 bases between them. This CDR3 has 12 amino acids. Here the CDR3 reads CASSLGTDTQYF. The CDR3 nucleotides read TGTGCCAGCAGCCTCGGCACAGATACGCAGTATTTT.

This chain uses TRBV2 with TRBJ2-7, with 7 bases lining up with TRBD1. Trimming cost V 7 bases and J 5 bases; bases outside gene matches: 11. CDR1 is SNHLY, CDR2 FYNNEI, per germline. CDR3 length: 14 amino acids. CDR3 region: CASTRQGPDDEQYF. The CDR3 nucleotides read TGTGCCAGCACCAGACAGGGACCAGATGACGAGCAGTACTTC.

This clone was seen only once. The J gene is TRBJ1-4, the V gene TRBV7-9; a possible D gene is TRBD1 (5 bases). V was pared by 5 bases and J by 8 bases, with 15 bases between. Per the germline V gene, CDR1 is SEHNR and CDR2 is FQNEAQ (reference sequence). The CDR3 sequence is 14 residues long. Written as DNA, the CDR3 is TGTGCCAGCAGCGCCTCAGGGTTCTCAGAAAAACTGTTTTTT. Translated: CASSASGFSEKLFF.

This clone showed up just a few times. The chain uses TRBV28 and TRBJ1-1; TRBD1 matches 7 bases. CDR3 length equals 14 residues. Germline assignment: CDR1 MDHEN and CDR2 SYDVKM. Trimming took 7 bases from V and 3 from J; bases not matched to a gene: 8. The CDR3 here is CASTDDRDDTEAFF. CDR3 sequence (DNA): TGTGCCAGCACCGATGACAGGGACGACACTGAAGCTTTCTTT.

The V gene is TRBV27, the J gene TRBJ2-1, with 13 bases aligning to TRBD2. The CDR3 extends over 21 amino acids. Germline assignment: CDR1 MNHEY and CDR2 SMNVEV (reference sequence). Trimming took 0 bases from V and 10 from J; bases not matched to a gene: 21. The CDR3 region has the DNA TGTGCCAGCAGTTTATCTCCCCCGGGACTAGCGGGACCCTTTTCGTACAGGGAGCAGTTCTTC. This codes for CASSLSPPGLAGPFSYREQFF.

This clone has just a few counts. The rearrangement joins TRBV19 to TRBJ1-2; tentatively, D is TRBD1 (6 bases). The CDR3 runs 11 residues. Germline CDR1 LNHDA, CDR2 SQIVND (reference sequence). Trimming took off 6 bases at V and 5 bases at J, with 7 bases between the two ends. CDR3: CASSRGYGYTF. DNA for the CDR3: TGTGCCAGTAGCAGGGGATATGGCTACACCTTC.

This clone showed up just once. The rearrangement links TRBV30 to TRBJ1-1, with 8 positions matching TRBD1. The V segment lost 3 bases and the J segment 6 bases; nucleotides outside the gene matches: 6. The germline CDR1 and CDR2 sequences are GTSNPN and SVGIG (reference sequence). This CDR3 is 13 amino acids long. Written as DNA, the CDR3 is TGTGCCTGGAGCCCGGACAGGGCCTCTGAAGCTTTCTTT. Its protein product is CAWSPDRASEAFF.

CDR3 region: CASRDRGFYGYTF. For the CDR3, the DNA is TGTGCCAGTAGGGACAGGGGATTCTATGGCTACACCTTC. The rearrangement uses TRBV19 and TRBJ1-2; TRBD1 matches 9 bases. From germline, CDR1 is LNHDA and CDR2 SQIVND (reference sequence). V lost 6 bases to trimming and J lost 4 bases; unmatched junction nucleotides: 3. The CDR3 spans 13 residues.

The chain links TRBV30 to TRBJ2-7, with unresolved D. The CDR3 is made up of 15 amino acids. Germline-derived CDR1 and CDR2 are GTSNPN and SVGIG (reference sequence). V was shortened by 0 bases and J by 3 bases, with 15 bases between the two germline ends. The CDR3, as DNA: TGTGCCTGGAGTGTAACCTACCTGTCCCGCTACGAGCAGTACTTC. It codes for CAWSVTYLSRYEQYF.

This chain connects TRBV5-4 to TRBJ2-5; 10 bases are a match to TRBD2. V lost 3 bases, J lost 2 bases, and 1 base stayed unmatched. This CDR3 has 14 residues. From germline, CDR1 is SGHNT and CDR2 YYREEE (reference sequence). DNA for the CDR3: TGTGCCAGCAGCTCAGCGGGGGGGCAAGAGACCCAGTACTTC. It yields the protein CASSSAGGQETQYF.

This clone came up a few times. The J gene is TRBJ2-5, the V gene TRBV4-1; D not certain. V lost 1 base, J lost 2 bases, and 14 bases lay in between. The CDR3 sequence is 16 residues long. The germline CDR1 and CDR2 sequences are MGHRA and YSYEKL. In DNA form, the CDR3 reads TGCGCCAGCAGCCAAGGTAGGAGTCCATCACAAGAGACCCAGTACTTC. Translated, it gives CASSQGRSPSQETQYF.

V usage is TRBV6-5 and J usage is TRBJ1-5; TRBD1 might be the D (6 bases). The ends were cut back, 8 bases at V and 1 base at J, with 9 bases in the middle. The CDR3 totals 13 residues. Looked up from germline, CDR1 is MNHEY and CDR2 is SVGAGI. DNA of the CDR3: TGTGCCAGCGCAGGACAGAGCAATCAGCCCCAGCATTTT. It is translated as CASAGQSNQPQHF.

Regarding this clone: The same CDR3 also results from other DNA sequences found in this sample. The V call is TRBV9, the J call TRBJ1-1; 7 positions agree with TRBD1. The CDR3 is 14 amino acids. V dropped 0 bases and J dropped 2; count of bases not matched to a gene: 1. Germline lookup yields CDR1 SGDLS and CDR2 YYNGEE. This chain's CDR3 is CASSVGQGNTEAFF. CDR3 nucleotide sequence: TGTGCCAGCAGCGTAGGACAGGGCAACACTGAAGCTTTCTTT.